This TCR beta chain was obtained from a study of OX40 agonist ivuxolimab in advanced cancers. Study-wide background: Allowance was made for prior anti-PD-1, anti-PD-L1 or anti-CTLA-4 therapy, and around 41% had some.

The CDR3 sequence is 15 residues long. V lost 6 bases and J lost 8; bases outside the gene matches: 10. Germline V gene lookup returns CDR1 MDHEN and CDR2 SYDVKM. Using immunoSEQ multiplex PCR, the repertoire was profiled, and TCRdb retains in-frame clones only, with some absent. The sample holds 50,000 to 80,000 clones, 80% to 90% seen once. General study findings and limits: In general, CD8+ T cells held more expanded clones than CD4+ did, on average.

The table lists this clone with a count of one. What it recognizes is unknown. Sequencing was performed on CD4+ or CD8+ T cells sorted from blood, taken in a trial of the OX40 agonist ivuxolimab. The receptor was derived from an adult with an advanced solid tumor such as melanoma, head and neck, liver or kidney cancer. This sequence joins TRBV28 and TRBJ1-4; 9 bases align to TRBD1. The chain's CDR3 is CASSPAGTGYEKLFF. The CDR3 DNA follows: TGTGCCAGCAGCCCGGCTGGGACAGGGTACGAAAAACTGTTTTTT.